The 11 T cell receptor beta chains below come from one sample, sequenced in a study of T cell clonality in common variable immunodeficiency. General study findings and limits: Common variable immunodeficiency TCR beta sequences reportedly had fewer deletions and N-nucleotide insertions.

TCRdb keeps only in-frame clones here, not all; method: immunoSEQ multiplex PCR. This sample has about 28,000 clones, each found more than once. The antigens of these receptors remain unknown. The sequencing sample was made of peripheral blood mononuclear cells. All receptors derive from a human donor with common variable immunodeficiency.

Of note for this clone: The missing CDR3 end, 3 residues past where the read stops, is filled in from the germline J gene. The chain has TRBV11-3 and TRBJ2-1; D is possibly TRBD1 (6 bases). This CDR3 is 15 amino acids long. Trimming removed 1 base from V and 2 bases from J, with 9 bases in between. The germline CDR1 and CDR2 sequences are SGHNT and YENEEA. The covered CDR3 bases are TGTGCCAGCAGCTTAGTGGGGACACCCTACAATGAG. Translated, it gives CASSLVGTPYNE. The whole CDR3 sequence is CASSLVGTPYNEQFF.

The sample holds a few counts of this clone. The CDR3 end lies 3 residues beyond the end of the read and is filled in from the germline J gene. The chain links TRBV7-2 to TRBJ2-2; 9 nucleotides match TRBD1. V shed 5 bases, J shed 4 bases, and the junction held 2 bases outside the gene matches. CDR3 size: 14 residues. Germline V gene lookup returns CDR1 SGHTA and CDR2 FQGNSA. The CDR3 is CASSRQGGTGELFF. CDR3 DNA (partial): TGTGCCAGCAGCCGACAGGGGGGCACCGGGGAG.

In this sample, this clone turned up many times. The read terminates 3 residues before the CDR3 end, so the remaining end is supplied by the germline J gene. This chain uses TRBV10-3 with TRBJ2-7, with TRBD1 matching 9 bases. From germline, CDR1 is ENHRY and CDR2 SYGVKD. The V gene end was trimmed by 6 bases and the J gene end by 4 bases; junction bases not matched to a gene: 10. The CDR3 is made up of 15 amino acids. The sequenced CDR3 bases are TGTGCCATCAGAGTACCCACGGGACAGGGTTACGAG. It encodes CAIRVPTGQGYE. The entire CDR3 protein is CAIRVPTGQGYEQYF.

This clone was counted many times. The CDR3 extends 3 residues past the end of the read, so its final part is completed from the germline J gene. The chain employs TRBV5-1 and TRBJ1-4; no definite D call. Looked up from germline, CDR1 is SGHRS and CDR2 is YFSETQ. Deletions cut 4 bases from V and 0 bases from J, with 13 bases between. This CDR3 has 16 residues. CDR3 DNA (partial): TGCGCCAGCAGCCCCGGTATGCGTACAACTAATGAAAAA. Translating gives CASSPGMRTTNEK. The complete CDR3 reads CASSPGMRTTNEKLFF.

This clone was seen repeatedly, ten times or more. The read terminates 3 residues before the CDR3 end, so the remaining end is supplied by the germline J gene. The chain combines TRBV19 with TRBJ2-2; 8 positions agree with TRBD2. The J segment lost 4 bases and the V segment lost 1 base, leaving 5 bases of the junction unmatched. The CDR3 is made up of 16 amino acids. Germline loops: CDR1 LNHDA, CDR2 SQIVND (reference sequence). The covered CDR3 bases are TGTGCCAGTAGTATAGTAAGCGGGGGACCCACCGGGGAG. Translation: CASSIVSGGPTGE. The entire CDR3 protein is CASSIVSGGPTGELFF.

At least ten counts were recorded for this clone. The CDR3 region is CASSLISSYNSPLHF. The CDR3 DNA, read in part, is TGCGCCAGCAGCTTGATCAGTTCCTATAATTCACCC. The chain recombines TRBV5-1 with TRBJ1-6; unclear D gene. The read falls 3 residues short of the CDR3 end, and the missing part is taken from the germline J gene. This CDR3 is built from 15 residues. Trimming cost V 1 base and J 1 base, with 6 bases left between them. The germline CDR1 and CDR2 sequences are SGHRS and YFSETQ.

A note on this clone: The read is 3 residues too short to cover the CDR3 end, so that end is filled in from the germline J gene. The chain combines TRBV7-6 with TRBJ2-1; TRBD2 matches at 8 bases. The J segment lost 2 bases and the V segment lost 2 bases, leaving 2 bases of the junction unmatched. Germline V gene lookup returns CDR1 SGHVS and CDR2 FNYEAQ. This CDR3 has 15 residues. The CDR3 sequence is CASSLLAGAYNEQFF. The DNA read from the CDR3 is TGTGCCAGCAGCTTACTAGCGGGCGCCTACAATGAG.

This clone was detected ten times or more. The read stops 3 residues short of the end of the CDR3; the missing end is completed from the germline J gene. The chain carries TRBV6-1 and TRBJ1-2; 10 bases align to TRBD1. Germline trimming cut 2 bases from V and 7 bases from J; bases unmatched to any gene: 10. This CDR3 comprises 16 residues. Germline V gives CDR1 MNHNS, CDR2 SASEGT. Partial CDR3 DNA: TGTGCCAGCAGTGAATTGAGGACAGGGGGAAGGGTTGGC. It translates to CASSELRTGGRVG. In full, the CDR3 reads CASSELRTGGRVGYTF.

This clone was found a few times. The read halts 3 residues ahead of the CDR3 end, with the missing end drawn from the germline J gene. This chain uses TRBV2 with TRBJ2-2; D is possibly TRBD2 (6 bases). There are 14 residues in the CDR3. Germline lookup yields CDR1 SNHLY and CDR2 FYNNEI. Trimming took 8 bases from V and 1 from J, leaving 11 bases between them. The CDR3 is CASARGGNTGELFF. The DNA read from the CDR3 is TGTGCCAGCGCGAGGGGAGGGAACACCGGGGAG.

This clone was detected a few times. The read terminates 3 residues before the CDR3 end, so the remaining end is supplied by the germline J gene. The V and J genes are TRBV29-1 and TRBJ2-7; TRBD1 matches 9 bases. The CDR3 consists of 14 residues. V trimming: 6 bases; J trimming: 5 bases; junction bases outside the gene matches: 11. CDR1 and CDR2 (germline): SQVTM, ANQGSEA. The CDR3 region is CSVKAGTGYNEQYF. The covered CDR3 bases are TGCAGCGTAAAGGCCGGGACAGGGTACAACGAG.

There are many counts of this clone. The sequenced fragment ends 3 residues before the CDR3 boundary, so the rest is inferred from the germline J gene. The chain combines TRBV20-1 with TRBJ2-1; 12 nucleotides align to TRBD2. Germline V gene data show CDR1 as DFQATT and CDR2 as SNEGSKA (reference sequence). With 3 bases clipped from V and 7 bases from J, the junction kept 10 bases outside the gene matches. This CDR3 has 16 amino acids. The CDR3 here is CSASTALAGGRNEQFF. CDR3 bases read: TGCAGTGCTAGCACGGCACTAGCGGGGGGACGTAATGAG.